The 26 T cell receptor beta chains below were found in one sample sequenced in a study of T cell repertoires in cytomegalovirus infection. Antigens for these TCRs are unknown. TCRdb called the reads again in MiXCR, with one record for every CDR3 protein. The sample contains 550,000 to 700,000 distinct CDR3 sequences, 40% of which appear only once. The material was cultured PBMCs, obtained from culture after CMV antigen stimulation. Every receptor here comes from a human donor in good health (CMV status not recorded). Some clones in this sample may be carry-over from other donors' samples.

This clonotype has a handful of counts. The chain uses TRBV6-1 and TRBJ2-5; 7 nucleotides line up with TRBD2. CDR3 length: 13 residues. CDR1 and CDR2 from the germline V gene are MNHNS and SASEGT. After removal of 8 bases from V and 5 bases from J, the junction contained 8 bases not matched to a gene. The CDR3 nucleotides are TGTGCCAGCGGGTTGCTGGGGGGGGAGACCCAGTACTTC. Its translation is CASGLLGGETQYF.

This chain joins TRBV5-1 and TRBJ2-3; TRBD2 matches at 16 bases. The germline V gene encodes CDR1 SGHRS and CDR2 YFSETQ. The CDR3 is 17 amino acids. Trimming cost V 2 bases and J 5 bases; bases outside gene matches: 5. The CDR3 DNA sequence: TGCGCCAGCAGCTTCGGGACTAGCGGGGGGGCTGTAGATACGCAGTATTTT. This sequence encodes CASSFGTSGGAVDTQYF.

This rearrangement joins TRBV7-2 to TRBJ2-1, with TRBD2 identical over 7 bases. The V gene end was trimmed by 0 bases and the J gene end by 15 bases; junction bases not matched to a gene: 8. Germline V CDR1 and CDR2: SGHTA, FQGNSA. The CDR3 spans 13 residues. The CDR3 reads CASSLASGLGRFF. CDR3 nucleotides: TGTGCCAGCAGCTTAGCTAGCGGGCTAGGTCGGTTCTTC.

The rearrangement uses TRBV7-8 and TRBJ2-5; D possibly matches TRBD1 or TRBD2 (5 bases each). Between the trimmed V and J ends, which lost 5 bases and 7 bases, there was a span of 14 bases. The length of the CDR3 is 13 residues. CDR1 is SGHVS, CDR2 FQNEAQ, per germline. The CDR3 spells CASSPSGRVTQYF. CDR3 bases: TGTGCCAGCAGCCCCTCGGGGCGCGTGACCCAGTACTTC.

The J gene is TRBJ1-3, the V gene TRBV9; D unresolved. Trimming pared 0 bases from V and 0 bases from J, leaving 4 bases between. The germline V gene has CDR1 SGDLS and CDR2 YYNGEE. This CDR3 region has 14 residues. CDR3 bases: TGTGCCAGCAGCGTAGAGGCCTCTGGAAACACCATATATTTT. It translates to CASSVEASGNTIYF.

The rearrangement joins TRBV19 to TRBJ2-5; either TRBD1 or TRBD2 may supply D (6 bases each). The CDR3 runs 14 residues. Germline V gene lookup returns CDR1 LNHDA and CDR2 SQIVND (reference sequence). Deletions cut 5 bases from V and 5 bases from J, with 15 bases between. The CDR3 DNA is TGTGCCAGTAGTTCCGGTGGGGGGCTGGAGACCCAGTACTTC. It is translated as CASSSGGGLETQYF.

This clonotype was picked up a small number of times. The chain couples TRBV7-8 to TRBJ1-1, with TRBD1 as a possible D gene (5 bases). The CDR3 has 15 amino acids. The V end lost 5 bases, the J end lost 1 base, and 14 bases lay between the germline ends. Germline-derived CDR1 and CDR2 are SGHVS and FQNEAQ. DNA of the CDR3: TGTGCCAGCAGCGAAACCGGGACGGAGAACACTGAAGCTTTCTTT. This sequence encodes CASSETGTENTEAFF.

This chain connects TRBV7-2 to TRBJ2-1; TRBD2 agrees at 9 bases. This CDR3 has 15 amino acids. V dropped 5 bases and J dropped 4; count of bases not matched to a gene: 6. CDR1 SGHTA and CDR2 FQGNSA come from the germline V gene. The CDR3 DNA sequence: TGTGCCAGCAGCCCCGTAGCGGGAGAGTACAATGAGCAGTTCTTC. It codes for CASSPVAGEYNEQFF.

The rearrangement joins TRBV5-5 to TRBJ2-2; 12 bases line up with TRBD1. Unmatched junction bases numbered 13, after V lost 2 bases and J lost 5 bases. The germline CDR1 and CDR2 sequences are SGHKS and YYEKEE (reference sequence). The CDR3 is made up of 19 amino acids. The CDR3 loop is CASSFMPHRDRGQTGELFF. The CDR3 DNA sequence: TGTGCCAGCAGCTTTATGCCCCACCGGGACAGGGGGCAAACCGGGGAGCTGTTTTTT.

This clonotype was detected a few times. The CDR3 sequence: CASSRRTDTQYF. CDR3 coding DNA: TGTGCCAGCAGCCGCCGCACAGATACGCAGTATTTT. The rearrangement uses TRBV7-8 and TRBJ2-3; D gene ambiguous. Looked up from germline, CDR1 is SGHVS and CDR2 is FQNEAQ. The V end was cut by 5 bases, the J end by 1 base, with 4 bases between. The CDR3 totals 12 residues. Drawing the rest from reference TRBV7-8 and TRBJ2-3, the complete variable domain is GAGVSQSPRYKVAKRGQDVALRCDPISGHVSLFWYQQALGQGPEFLTYFQNEAQLDKSGLPSDRFFAERPEGSVSTLKIQRTQQEDSAVYLCASSRRTDTQYFGPGTRLTVL.

The gene calls are TRBV28 and TRBJ2-2, with D perhaps matching TRBD1 (6 bases). Germline CDR1 is MDHEN and CDR2 is SYDVKM. V dropped 10 bases and J dropped 8 bases, with 23 bases sitting between them. This CDR3 has 15 residues. The CDR3 loop reads CATKQLQGTPGELFF. In nucleotides, the CDR3 is TGTGCCACCAAGCAGTTACAGGGAACACCGGGGGAGCTGTTTTTT.

Only a few counts were recorded for this clonotype. This sequence joins TRBV19 and TRBJ2-5; 10 bases fit TRBD1. CDR1 is LNHDA and CDR2 is SQIVND in the germline V gene (reference sequence). The CDR3 is 16 amino acids. V lost 3 bases, J lost 7 bases, and 11 bases stayed unmatched. The CDR3 sequence is CASSMKGQGTVGTQYF. The CDR3, as DNA: TGTGCCAGTAGTATGAAGGGACAGGGGACAGTAGGGACCCAGTACTTC.

The CDR3 DNA reads TGTGCCAGCAGCTTCAGGCACGAGCAGTACTTC. It translates to CASSFRHEQYF. This rearrangement joins TRBV7-2 to TRBJ2-7, with D unresolved. The germline CDR1 and CDR2 sequences are SGHTA and FQGNSA. V dropped 3 bases and J dropped 5 bases, with 5 bases sitting between them. The CDR3 totals 11 residues. Looking up the rest from reference TRBV7-2 and TRBJ2-7 gives the full variable domain: GAGVSQSPSNKVTEKGKDVELRCDPISGHTALYWYRQSLGQGLEFLIYFQGNSAPDKSGLPSDRFSAERTGGSVSTLTIQRTQQEDSAVYLCASSFRHEQYFGPGTRLTVT.

The chain is built from TRBV6-1 and TRBJ2-5; TRBD2 aligns across 7 bases. After removal of 9 bases from V and 3 bases from J, the junction contained 13 bases not matched to a gene. Germline V gene data show CDR1 as MNHNS and CDR2 as SASEGT. CDR3 length equals 15 residues. CDR3 coding DNA: TGTGCCAGTCGGGGGGTAGGTAGCCGTAAAGAGACCCAGTACTTC. This encodes CASRGVGSRKETQYF.

This clonotype was counted at least ten times. The chain links TRBV7-2 to TRBJ2-4, with TRBD2 identical over 8 bases. CDR1 is SGHTA and CDR2 is FQGNSA in the germline V gene. The J segment lost 2 bases and the V segment lost 3 bases, leaving 9 bases of the junction unmatched. The CDR3 is 17 residues long. This CDR3 is CASSLVAGPLTKNIQYF. The CDR3 DNA reads as TGTGCCAGCAGCTTGGTAGCGGGACCTCTGACCAAAAACATTCAGTACTTC.

This clonotype has just a few counts. The chain is built from TRBV6-1 and TRBJ2-3; D is unclear. Germline V CDR1 and CDR2: MNHNS, SASEGT. V lost 6 bases to trimming and J lost 2 bases, with 12 bases between them. The CDR3 loop spans 14 amino acids. The CDR3 nucleotides read TGTGCCAGCAGGGTGATGATCTCCACAGATACGCAGTATTTT. This sequence encodes CASRVMISTDTQYF.

The chain combines TRBV25-1 with TRBJ1-4; D might be TRBD1 (6 bases). The CDR3 is made up of 14 amino acids. The V and J ends lost 4 bases and 6 bases respectively, with 12 bases between them. CDR1 is MGHDK, CDR2 SYGVNS, per germline. CDR3 amino acids: CASSGRDTYEKLFF. The CDR3 region has the DNA TGTGCCAGCAGTGGCCGGGACACGTATGAAAAACTGTTTTTT.

This clonotype was detected a few times. The chain recombines TRBV9 with TRBJ2-1; perhaps TRBD2 as D (5 bases). This CDR3 has 15 amino acids. Trimming took off 4 bases at V and 0 bases at J, with 11 bases between the two ends. Germline V gives CDR1 SGDLS, CDR2 YYNGEE. The CDR3 loop reads CASSPQRSSYNEQFF. CDR3 DNA sequence: TGTGCCAGCAGCCCCCAGCGGAGCTCCTACAATGAGCAGTTCTTC.

The sample holds a few counts of this clonotype. The CDR3 here is CSFGGGDATDTQYF. CDR3 nucleotide sequence: TGCAGCTTCGGAGGGGGAGACGCCACAGATACGCAGTATTTT. This chain uses TRBV29-1 with TRBJ2-3; D might be TRBD1 or TRBD2, each matching 6 bases. Germline V gene lookup returns CDR1 SQVTM and CDR2 ANQGSEA. The CDR3 is made up of 14 amino acids. V was cut by 8 bases and J by 2 bases, with 17 bases left in between.

This clonotype was seen ten or more times. The chain recombines TRBV7-2 with TRBJ2-7; tentatively, D is TRBD2 (5 bases). The CDR3 runs 13 residues. Trimming took off 5 bases at V and 2 bases at J, with 10 bases between the two ends. CDR1 is SGHTA, CDR2 FQGNSA, per germline. CDR3: CASSPGVAYEQYF. The CDR3 DNA reads TGTGCCAGCAGCCCCGGGGTAGCCTACGAGCAGTACTTC.

This clonotype was seen only a few times. This chain connects TRBV7-2 to TRBJ2-3; D call uncertain. V lost 4 bases and J 7 bases, leaving 12 bases between the germline ends. Germline V gives CDR1 SGHTA, CDR2 FQGNSA. There are 13 residues in the CDR3. The CDR3 reads CASSSRQINTQYF. Written as DNA, the CDR3 is TGTGCCAGCAGCTCAAGACAAATCAATACGCAGTATTTT.

This clonotype was counted between two and nine times. The chain recombines TRBV7-8 with TRBJ2-1; 8 bases line up with TRBD2. With V trimmed by 2 bases and J by 7 bases, 7 bases remained unmatched. The CDR3 has 15 residues. Per germline, CDR1 SGHVS and CDR2 FQNEAQ. This CDR3 reads CASSLLSGRGNEQFF. CDR3 sequence (DNA): TGTGCCAGCAGCTTACTCAGCGGGAGAGGGAATGAGCAGTTCTTC.

The V gene is TRBV20-1, the J gene TRBJ2-6; the D is unclear. The CDR3 is 14 residues long. CDR1 is DFQATT, CDR2 SNEGSKA, per germline (reference sequence). Trimming shortened V by 2 bases and J by 0 bases, and 5 bases separated the two germline ends. This chain's CDR3 is CSARSASGANVLTF. CDR3 nucleotide sequence: TGCAGTGCTAGAAGTGCCTCTGGGGCCAACGTCCTGACTTTC.

The rearrangement uses TRBV2 and TRBJ2-7; perhaps TRBD1 as D (6 bases). The CDR3 totals 14 residues. Trimming took 5 bases from V and 1 from J, leaving 12 bases between them. Germline V gives CDR1 SNHLY, CDR2 FYNNEI. The CDR3: CASSRTALSYEQYF. In DNA form, the CDR3 reads TGTGCCAGCAGTAGGACAGCGTTGTCCTACGAGCAGTACTTC.

V and J are TRBV25-1 and TRBJ2-1; 8 positions agree with TRBD2. The germline CDR1 and CDR2 sequences are MGHDK and SYGVNS. The ends lost 4 bases at V and 0 bases at J; junction bases unmatched: 8. CDR3 length: 17 amino acids. CDR3 sequence (DNA): TGTGCCAGCAGTGCCGTGAGCGGGAGCAGCTCCTACAATGAGCAGTTCTTC. This translates into CASSAVSGSSSYNEQFF.

This rearrangement joins TRBV5-4 to TRBJ2-7, with 11 positions matching TRBD1. Germline V gives CDR1 SGHNT, CDR2 YYREEE (reference sequence). V trimming: 0 bases; J trimming: 6 bases; junction bases outside the gene matches: 5. This CDR3 contains 15 residues. CDR3 bases: TGTGCCAGCAGCTTGGCCGGGACAGGGGGGAGCGAGCAGTACTTC. Protein product: CASSLAGTGGSEQYF.